The 20 T cell receptor beta chains given below trace back to one sample, sequenced in a study of neurological immune-mediated disorders (dated by TCRdb to between 2017 and 2020). Receptors were amplified or captured by 5' RACE. Data came from an Illumina HiSeq 2500. TCRdb trimmed public reads at Q25 via fastp, called clones via MiXCR and kept in-frame beta chains. Identical CDR3 protein sequences are pooled into one entry, listed with their most common genes and DNA. A total of 65,000 to 90,000 distinct CDR3 sequences appear in this sample, about 9.4% of them only once. The ten largest clones capture about 2% of the sample. Sequenced input: PBMCs. These receptors came from a man aged 35 to 55 in good health.

The sample holds many counts of this clonotype. The chain combines TRBV20-1 with TRBJ2-1; D is undetermined. Between the trimmed V and J ends, which lost 3 bases and 0 bases, there was a span of 12 bases. The CDR3 contains 15 residues. The germline V gene has CDR1 DFQATT and CDR2 SNEGSKA (reference sequence). In DNA, the CDR3 is TGCAGTGCTAGTGATCCGGGCGGCTCCTACAATGAGCAGTTCTTC. It yields the protein CSASDPGGSYNEQFF.

This clonotype was counted ten times or more. J is TRBJ1-1 and V is TRBV5-1; D not certain. V lost 2 bases, J lost 1 base, and 12 bases lay in between. CDR1 is SGHRS and CDR2 is YFSETQ in the germline V gene. CDR3 length: 15 residues. CDR3 in amino acids: CASSFRRNGNTEAFF. The CDR3 DNA reads as TGCGCCAGCAGCTTTCGCAGGAATGGGAACACTGAAGCTTTCTTT.

Many counts were recorded for this clonotype. This chain joins TRBV28 and TRBJ2-1, with 7 bases aligning to TRBD1. J lost 5 bases, V lost 7 bases, and 5 bases had no gene match. CDR1 MDHEN and CDR2 SYDVKM come from the germline V gene. This CDR3 region has 13 residues. This CDR3 reads CASNRGSNNEQFF. CDR3 bases: TGTGCCAGCAACAGGGGCAGTAACAATGAGCAGTTCTTC.

This clonotype was detected many times. This chain connects TRBV5-1 to TRBJ2-5; the match to TRBD2 covers 10 bases. This CDR3 contains 15 residues. The ends lost 2 bases at V and 5 bases at J; junction bases unmatched: 6. Looked up from germline, CDR1 is SGHRS and CDR2 is YFSETQ. CDR3 nucleotides: TGCGCCAGCAGCTTACGAGCGGGAGGGCCGGAGACCCAGTACTTC. Protein product: CASSLRAGGPETQYF. The whole variable domain, remainder taken from reference TRBV5-1 and TRBJ2-5, is KAGVTQTPRYLIKTRGQQVTLSCSPISGHRSVSWYQQTPGQGLQFLFEYFSETQRNKGNFPGRFSGRQFSNSRSEMNVSTLELGDSALYLCASSLRAGGPETQYFGPGTRLLVL.

The sample holds many counts of this clonotype. This CDR3 reads CSANAATGETQYF. The CDR3 DNA sequence: TGCAGTGCTAACGCCGCTACAGGGGAGACCCAGTACTTC. The chain uses TRBV20-1 and TRBJ2-5; tentatively, D is TRBD1 (6 bases). The CDR3 loop spans 13 amino acids. Germline V gives CDR1 DFQATT, CDR2 SNEGSKA (reference sequence). V was trimmed by 4 bases and J by 5 bases, leaving 14 bases between them.

This clonotype has a count of ten or more. The genes are TRBV6-6 and TRBJ2-5, with D perhaps matching TRBD1 (6 bases). Trimming left V 5 bases short and J 1 base short, with 17 bases between. In germline, CDR1 is MNHNY, CDR2 SVGAGI (reference sequence). The CDR3 loop spans 16 amino acids. This CDR3 reads CASSISPQGPQETQYF. As DNA, the CDR3 is TGTGCCAGCAGTATATCGCCACAGGGCCCCCAAGAGACCCAGTACTTC.

This clonotype was counted at least ten times. The genes are TRBV24-1 and TRBJ2-1; possible D gene TRBD1, 6 bases. Trimming removed 7 bases from V and 5 bases from J, with 11 bases in between. The germline CDR1 and CDR2 sequences are KGHDR and SFDVKD. The CDR3 spans 13 residues. The CDR3 spells CATRHRVNNEQFF. DNA for the CDR3: TGTGCCACCAGGCACAGGGTAAACAATGAGCAGTTCTTC.

In this sample, this clonotype turned up many times. The rearrangement joins TRBV7-9 to TRBJ1-3; D call uncertain. CDR1 is SEHNR and CDR2 is FQNEAQ in the germline V gene (reference sequence). Trimming cost V 11 bases and J 4 bases, with 15 bases left between them. This CDR3 is 13 amino acids long. The CDR3 is CAREEAGGNTIYF. The CDR3 region has the DNA TGTGCCCGGGAGGAGGCGGGCGGAAACACCATATATTTT.

This clonotype was recorded many times. CDR3 sequence: CASSLTGLNTEAFF. In DNA, the CDR3 is TGTGCCAGCAGCCTAACCGGGCTGAACACTGAAGCTTTCTTT. The chain has TRBV27 and TRBJ1-1; D not resolved. CDR3 size: 14 residues. The V and J ends lost 6 bases and 0 bases respectively, with 11 bases between them. Germline CDR1 MNHEY, CDR2 SMNVEV (reference sequence).

This clonotype has a count of ten or more. V is TRBV5-1 and J is TRBJ2-2; the match to TRBD2 covers 10 bases. Trimming took 4 bases from V and 6 from J; bases not matched to a gene: 12. The CDR3 runs to 17 residues. The germline V gene has CDR1 SGHRS and CDR2 YFSETQ. CDR3 residues: CASSPAIAGGWAGELFF. DNA for the CDR3: TGCGCCAGCAGCCCTGCAATAGCGGGAGGATGGGCCGGGGAGCTGTTTTTT.

This clonotype was recorded at least ten times. This chain uses TRBV5-1 with TRBJ2-1, with TRBD2 identical over 7 bases. The V gene's germline CDR1 is SGHRS and CDR2 YFSETQ. The V segment lost 0 bases and the J segment 9 bases; nucleotides outside the gene matches: 9. CDR3 length equals 15 residues. This chain's CDR3 is CASSLVKGGPGEQFF. CDR3 nucleotides: TGCGCCAGCAGCTTGGTGAAGGGAGGGCCGGGTGAGCAGTTCTTC.

This clonotype was seen repeatedly, ten times or more. The chain recombines TRBV5-1 with TRBJ2-1, with D uncertain. Germline V gene data show CDR1 as SGHRS and CDR2 as YFSETQ. The CDR3 extends over 13 amino acids. The V end lost 0 bases, the J end lost 6 bases, and 7 bases lay between the germline ends. CDR3 loop: CASSLVVGNEQFF. CDR3 sequence (DNA): TGCGCCAGCAGCTTGGTGGTTGGCAATGAGCAGTTCTTC. Full variable domain (missing parts from reference TRBV5-1 and TRBJ2-1): KAGVTQTPRYLIKTRGQQVTLSCSPISGHRSVSWYQQTPGQGLQFLFEYFSETQRNKGNFPGRFSGRQFSNSRSEMNVSTLELGDSALYLCASSLVVGNEQFFGPGTRLTVL.

In its sample, this clonotype was seen many times. The V and J genes are TRBV12-3 or TRBV12-4 and TRBJ2-1; 9 bases line up with TRBD1. The CDR3 extends over 17 amino acids. V lost 8 bases, J lost 9 bases, and 20 bases stayed unmatched. CDR3 sequence reads: CASRDRAARTPTGEQFF. The CDR3 DNA reads as TGTGCCAGCCGGGACAGGGCGGCTAGGACGCCTACGGGTGAGCAGTTCTTC.

This clonotype was seen a few times. A much larger clone differs by one base, so this may be a read error. This rearrangement joins TRBV9 to TRBJ2-2; 9 bases are shared with TRBD1. Germline assignment: CDR1 SGDLS and CDR2 YYNGEE. This CDR3 spans 15 amino acids. As DNA, the CDR3 is TGTGCCAACAGCCCCTCGGGACAGGGTGTCGGGGAGCTGTTTTTT. This gives the protein CANSPSGQGVGELFF.

This clonotype was observed many times. The chain joins TRBV7-2 to TRBJ1-6; 8 positions agree with TRBD1. This CDR3 region has 14 residues. The V gene end was trimmed by 6 bases and the J gene end by 9 bases; junction bases not matched to a gene: 7. The V gene's germline CDR1 is SGHTA and CDR2 FQGNSA. CDR3 DNA sequence: TGTGCCAGCAGGTTGACAGGGGAAAGTTCACCCCTCCACTTT. Translation: CASRLTGESSPLHF.

In this sample, this clonotype turned up many times. The genes are TRBV10-1 and TRBJ2-5; D unresolved. Germline CDR1 WNHNN, CDR2 SYGVQD (reference sequence). Trimming took off 0 bases at V and 5 bases at J, with 13 bases between the two ends. This CDR3 has 15 residues. The chain's CDR3 is CASSESIGSTETQYF. The CDR3 DNA sequence: TGCGCCAGCAGTGAGTCGATAGGTAGCACCGAGACCCAGTACTTC.

There are many counts of this clonotype. The gene calls are TRBV11-2 and TRBJ1-2, with D perhaps matching TRBD1 (6 bases). The CDR3 spans 14 residues. Germline V lookup: CDR1 SGHAT, CDR2 FQNNGV. V lost 5 bases and J 4 bases, leaving 14 bases between the germline ends. The CDR3 nucleotides are TGTGCCAGCAGCCAAGGCAGACAGGCCTATGGCTACACCTTC. Protein sequence: CASSQGRQAYGYTF.

This clonotype was seen many times. The chain links TRBV7-2 to TRBJ2-7; TRBD1 matches at 11 bases. Germline V lookup: CDR1 SGHTA, CDR2 FQGNSA. This CDR3 has 14 amino acids. Trimming cost V 4 bases and J 2 bases; bases outside gene matches: 1. DNA of the CDR3: TGTGCCAGCAGCTCGGACAGGGGGCCCTACGAGCAGTACTTC. Translation: CASSSDRGPYEQYF.

The CDR3: CSAPLRGGADTQYF. The CDR3 bases are TGCAGTGCTCCTCTCCGGGGGGGGGCCGATACGCAGTATTTT. The V gene is TRBV20-1, the J gene TRBJ2-3, with 8 positions matching TRBD2. The V gene's germline CDR1 is DFQATT and CDR2 SNEGSKA (reference sequence). This CDR3 contains 14 residues. V lost 5 bases to trimming and J lost 6 bases; unmatched junction nucleotides: 10.

In this sample, this clonotype turned up many times. The chain joins TRBV6-5 to TRBJ2-5, with TRBD1 identical over 12 bases. CDR3 length equals 14 residues. V gave up 4 bases and J gave up 4 bases; unmatched junction bases: 1. In germline, CDR1 is MNHEY, CDR2 SVGAGI. CDR3 region: CASSSGQGAETQYF. CDR3 nucleotides: TGTGCCAGCAGTTCGGGACAGGGGGCAGAGACCCAGTACTTC.